This note documents a single T cell receptor beta chain sequence. Sequencing used immunoSEQ multiplex PCR; TCRdb keeps in-frame clones, though not all of them. The table shows approximately 150,000 clones, with roughly 88% occurring only once. These data are taken from a study of blood T cell repertoires in COVID-19. Study as a whole: In each case, the material was cDNA or gDNA derived from T cells, B-cell-depleted T cells, or PBMCs.

The clonotype originates from a woman in her forties or fifties with acute or convalescent COVID-19. The sequencing input was peripheral blood.

The CDR3 here is CASCTGQGTYEQYF. The CDR3 nucleotides read TGTGCCAGCTGTACGGGACAGGGAACCTACGAGCAGTACTTC. The rearrangement joins TRBV5-6 to TRBJ2-7; 9 nucleotides agree with TRBD1. V gave up 7 bases and J gave up 2 bases; unmatched junction bases: 7. The CDR3 contains 14 residues. Germline lookup yields CDR1 SGHDT and CDR2 YYEEEE.